This T cell receptor beta chain originates from a study of CD8 T cells in Susac syndrome. Findings of the study overall: As the study acknowledged, the number of individuals in its TCR sequencing and HLA analysis was relatively small.

Age- and sex-matched healthy donors served as the control group. Note on this clonotype: Antigen: not known.

The RNA input was about 0.45 to 1 ug, and it was reverse transcribed with random hexamers. The CDR3 of TCR beta was amplified by immunoSEQ multiplex PCR across 54 Vbeta and 13 Jbeta. TCRdb reprocessed the immunoSEQ multiplex PCR reads via MiXCR and lists one record per CDR3 protein. Of about 200,000 distinct CDR3 sequences in the sample, 95% are singletons; the top ten hold 0.095% to 0.12%. The ends lost 3 bases at V and 7 bases at J; junction bases unmatched: 9. This CDR3 region has 15 residues. Germline V lookup: CDR1 MNHEY, CDR2 SMNVEV (reference sequence). Specimen: CD4+ T cells from PBMCs. This TCR came from a human donor in good health. This rearrangement joins TRBV27 to TRBJ2-1; the match to TRBD2 covers 7 bases. The CDR3 DNA reads TGTGCCAGCAGTTTTCTGGGAGGGCCAAGAAATGAGCAGTTCTTC. Encoded protein: CASSFLGGPRNEQFF.